What follows is one T cell receptor (beta chain) and its context. Using immunoSEQ multiplex PCR, the repertoire was profiled, and TCRdb retains in-frame clones only, with some absent. The sample has about 95,000 clones; about nine tenths are singletons. The data stem from a study of blood T cell repertoires in COVID-19. Study background: The cDNA or gDNA used as material had been derived from T cells, B-cell-depleted T cells, or PBMCs.

CDR3 length equals 17 residues. J was trimmed by 4 bases and V by 3 bases; bases with no gene match: 11. CDR1 is SGHRS and CDR2 is YFSETQ in the germline V gene. The rearrangement joins TRBV5-1 to TRBJ1-4; 8 bases match TRBD1. The sample consisted of peripheral blood. The origin of this receptor is a man aged 60-69 years with COVID-19, enrolled during active disease. The CDR3 region is CASSSTSAGGLNEKLFF. The CDR3 region has the DNA TGCGCCAGCAGCTCGACGTCAGCAGGGGGCCTTAATGAAAAACTGTTTTTT.